The 9 T cell receptor beta chains presented below share a single source sample, sequenced in a study of T cell repertoires in aging, cancer and after chemotherapy. A mixed TRB-A/B primer pool amplified rearranged TRB by multiplex touch-down PCR. TCRdb recomputed calls from the multiplex PCR reads with MiXCR, one row per CDR3 protein. The data show over 10,000 distinct CDR3 sequences, around 23% seen once. TCR beta rearrangements were amplified from peripheral blood genomic DNA. Sequencing was carried out using blood. The receptors shown here come from a human donor in good health.

In its sample, this clonotype is medium-sized. V usage is TRBV12-5 and J usage is TRBJ1-6, with D tentatively TRBD1 (5 bases). The CDR3 has 18 amino acids. V lost 1 base to trimming and J lost 7 bases, with 20 bases between them. CDR1 LGHNT and CDR2 FRNRAP come from the germline V gene. CDR3 sequence reads: CASGLGSPGLGINSPLHF. CDR3 DNA sequence: TGTGCTAGTGGTTTGGGATCCCCAGGGCTGGGGATCAATTCACCCCTCCACTTT.

This clonotype was seen repeatedly, ten times or more. This chain joins TRBV20-1 and TRBJ1-6, with unresolved D. Germline CDR1 and CDR2: DFQATT and SNEGSKA (reference sequence). The length of the CDR3 is 14 residues. Trimming took off 0 bases at V and 9 bases at J, with 12 bases between the two ends. CDR3 bases: TGCAGTGCTAGAGAACGGCGAGGGATTTCACCCCTCCACTTT. It yields the protein CSARERRGISPLHF.

This clonotype has a handful of counts. The chain employs TRBV20-1 and TRBJ1-1; no clear D. The CDR3 is 13 amino acids. Deletions cut 3 bases from V and 1 base from J, with 9 bases between. CDR1 is DFQATT and CDR2 is SNEGSKA in the germline V gene (reference sequence). CDR3 sequence: CSARAPQNTEAFF. The CDR3 region has the DNA TGCAGTGCTAGGGCCCCGCAGAACACTGAAGCTTTCTTT.

A few counts support this clonotype. V gene TRBV19 combines with J gene TRBJ1-5; D is unclear. CDR1 and CDR2 from the germline V gene are LNHDA and SQIVND (reference sequence). With 3 bases removed from V and 0 bases from J, the gap between germline ends came to 12 bases. The CDR3 runs 16 residues. The CDR3 region is CASSIESVYSNQPQHF. The CDR3 nucleotides read TGTGCCAGTAGTATTGAGTCAGTGTATAGCAATCAGCCCCAGCATTTT.

This chain links TRBV7-9 with TRBJ1-1, with no clear D. Trimming removed 8 bases from V and 1 base from J, with 5 bases in between. The length of the CDR3 is 11 residues. Germline CDR1 reads SEHNR; CDR2 reads FQNEAQ (reference sequence). CDR3 sequence: CASAENTEAFF. The CDR3 coding sequence is TGTGCCAGCGCAGAGAACACTGAAGCTTTCTTT. Combining the CDR3 with reference TRBV7-9 and TRBJ1-1 gives the whole variable domain DTGVSQNPRHKITKRGQNVTFRCDPISEHNRLYWYRQTLGQGPEFLTYFQNEAQLEKSRLLSDRFSAERPKGSFSTLEIQRTEQGDSAMYLCASAENTEAFFGQGTRLTVV.

Notes on this clonotype: The final CDR3 position lacks the conserved phenylalanine or tryptophan, pointing to a likely read error. The V gene is TRBV11-2, the J gene TRBJ2-5; no clear D gene. The V end was cut by 3 bases, the J end by 5 bases, with 4 bases between. The CDR3 extends over 11 amino acids. Per germline, CDR1 SGHAT and CDR2 FQNNGV. The CDR3 sequence is CASSFWETQYS. In nucleotides, the CDR3 is TGTGCCAGCAGCTTTTGGGAGACCCAGTACTCC.

The rearrangement joins TRBV19 to TRBJ2-5; TRBD2 agrees at 12 bases. Trimming cost V 5 bases and J 1 base; bases outside gene matches: 5. The CDR3 has 16 residues. Germline V lookup: CDR1 LNHDA, CDR2 SQIVND (reference sequence). The DNA for the CDR3 is TGTGCCAGTAGTGTGACTAGCGGGGGATCCCAAGAGACCCAGTACTTC. Translating it yields CASSVTSGGSQETQYF.

The rearrangement joins TRBV27 to TRBJ2-3; D perhaps matches TRBD2 (6 bases). The CDR3 covers 15 residues. Trimming removed 2 bases at V and 2 bases at J, with 11 bases between. Looked up from germline, CDR1 is MNHEY and CDR2 is SMNVEV (reference sequence). The CDR3, as DNA: TGTGCCAGCAGTTTAGATCGGAGGGCCACAGATACGCAGTATTTT. This sequence encodes CASSLDRRATDTQYF.

This clonotype was counted only a few times. As DNA, the CDR3 is TGTGCCTGGAGTGTACTCGCGGATTCACCCCTCCACTTT. This sequence encodes CAWSVLADSPLHF. The V gene is TRBV30, the J gene TRBJ1-6, with D hard to call. Trimming left V 0 bases short and J 8 bases short, with 8 bases between. The CDR3 sequence is 13 residues long. Germline lookup yields CDR1 GTSNPN and CDR2 SVGIG (reference sequence).